The T cell receptor beta chain described here comes from a study of brain T cells in children with intractable seizures. Germline V lookup: CDR1 SNHLY, CDR2 FYNNEI. This CDR3 spans 15 amino acids. V shed 4 bases, J shed 6 bases, and the junction held 4 bases outside the gene matches. The time point was: blood from clinic visit 5 months post-surgery; TSC patient then seizure free. Sequencing was limited to surgery cases with top T cell transcript signatures in brain tissue. Points on this clone: Its antigen is not known.

Study-wide points: Pre-surgery blood may have been undersampled, hiding some clones.

Clones were sequenced by immunoSEQ multiplex PCR, and TCRdb holds only the in-frame ones, with some missing. The data show approximately 330,000 clones, 93% seen once. The sample consisted of peripheral blood, taken roughly 5 months after surgery. The chain combines TRBV2 with TRBJ1-6, with 9 bases lining up with TRBD1. The source is a boy under three years old with tuberous sclerosis and intractable seizures. The CDR3 DNA reads as TGTGCCAGCAGTGGCGGGACAGGGATTAATTCACCCCTCCACTTT. Protein: CASSGGTGINSPLHF.